This is a list of T cell receptor beta chains from one sample in a study of CD8 T cells in ankylosing spondylitis. From the 5' RACE reads, TCRdb called clonotypes with MiXCR, one entry per CDR3 protein. Among around 890,000 distinct CDR3 sequences listed, about 11% were seen once. The sequencing sample was made of blood, either unsorted or a sorted T cell fraction (not recorded which). The source is a male donor with ankylosing spondylitis. Each CDR3 is given with its conserved first and last residue. D genes are given only for firm matches. Not all rows give a size; the values are once, few, many and, for expanded clones, a class.

V gene	J gene	D gene	clone size	CDR3 DNA	CDR3 protein
TRBV7-2	TRBJ2-3	TRBD2	.	TGTGCCAGCAGGGCGGGGGGGCCCTCCACAGATACGCAGTATTTT	CASRAGGPSTDTQYF
TRBV20-1	TRBJ1-2	.	many	TGCAGTACAAGGAAGGGGACCAACTATGGCTACACCTTC	CSTRKGTNYGYTF
TRBV10-3	TRBJ2-7	.	.	TGTGCCATTAAGGATTCCGGGGCCTCCTACGAGCAGTACTTC	CAIKDSGASYEQYF
TRBV5-1	TRBJ2-5	.	.	TGCGCCAGCAGCGGAGGGCCCGGATCAGAGACCCAGTACTTC	CASSGGPGSETQYF
TRBV5-6	TRBJ2-7	.	.	TGTGCCAGCAGCTCCAAACCCGGGAGCTGGGCCTACGAGCAGTACTTC	CASSSKPGSWAYEQYF
TRBV24-1	TRBJ2-1	.	.	TGTGCCAGCAGCAAGGGTCAGGGTGAGCAGTTCTTC	CASSKGQGEQFF
TRBV6-5	TRBJ2-7	.	few	TGTGCCAGCACTGGGACCTACGAGCAGTACTTC	CASTGTYEQYF
TRBV20-1	TRBJ2-3	.	.	TGCAGTGTGGTAAGAGAGGCAGATACGCAGTATTTT	CSVVREADTQYF
TRBV3-1	TRBJ2-7	TRBD1	.	TGTGCCAGCACCGGGGGACAGGGTACCTACGAGCAGTACTTC	CASTGGQGTYEQYF
TRBV29-1	TRBJ2-1	TRBD2	many	TGCAGCGTTGATTTAGCGGGAGGAGATGAGCAGTTCTTC	CSVDLAGGDEQFF
TRBV10-3	TRBJ2-3	.	.	TGTGCCATCAGTGAGTCGATCCGGGGGGCTAAAGATACGCAGTATTTT	CAISESIRGAKDTQYF
TRBV19	TRBJ2-1	.	few	TGTGCCAGTAGAGCGGTAAGCTCCTACAATGAGCAGTTCTTC	CASRAVSSYNEQFF
TRBV5-1	TRBJ2-5	.	many	TGTGCCAGCAGCTTGGGGCAGGTCCAAGAGACCCAGTACTTC	CASSLGQVQETQYF
TRBV28	TRBJ1-1	.	few	TGTGCCAGCAGCAAAGGGCCGAGGGCTGAAGCTTTCTTT	CASSKGPRAEAFF
TRBV2	TRBJ2-7	.	few	TGTGCCAGCAGCGCCCGCTATCTCGCCTACGAGCAGTACTTC	CASSARYLAYEQYF
TRBV20-1	TRBJ2-7	.	.	TGCAGTGCTACGGCCCTCCGGGACGGGACCTACGAGCAGTACTTC	CSATALRDGTYEQYF
TRBV6-5	TRBJ1-1	.	many	TGTGCCAGCAGCCGACCTAACACTGAAGCTTTCTTT	CASSRPNTEAFF
TRBV20-1	TRBJ2-3	.	many	TGCAGTGCTAGAGGTCCACTAGTAGATACGCAGTATTTT	CSARGPLVDTQYF
TRBV25-1	TRBJ1-1	.	.	TGTGCCAGCCAGGGACAGAACACTGAAGCTTTCTTT	CASQGQNTEAFF
TRBV14	TRBJ1-1	.	.	TGTGCCAGCAGCTCCCTGCGGGGAGAAATTGAAGCTTTCTTT	CASSSLRGEIEAFF
TRBV29-1	TRBJ2-5	.	.	TGCAGCGTTGACCCCCGGAGGGGGGAGACCCAGTACTTC	CSVDPRRGETQYF
TRBV6-1	TRBJ1-1	.	.	TGTGCCAGCGGGAGAACAGGGTTGGGCACTGAAGCTTTCTTT	CASGRTGLGTEAFF
TRBV5-1	TRBJ1-6	TRBD1	many	TGCGCCAGCAGCCTACAGGGGGGATTTGGTTCACCCCTCCACTTT	CASSLQGGFGSPLHF
TRBV5-1	TRBJ2-1	.	.	TGCGCCAGCAGCTTGACTAGCCCAGAATACAATGAGCAGTTCTTC	CASSLTSPEYNEQFF
TRBV20-1	TRBJ2-3	.	.	TGCAGTGCTACGACACGCGTAGCAGATACGCAGTATTTT	CSATTRVADTQYF
TRBV5-1	TRBJ2-1	.	.	TGCGCCAGCAGCACCTCTCAAGGGTACAATGAGCAGTTCTTC	CASSTSQGYNEQFF
TRBV28	TRBJ2-1	.	.	TGTGCCAGCAGTCGCGTCCCCGGGACGGCCGAGCAGTTCTTC	CASSRVPGTAEQFF
TRBV13	TRBJ2-5	.	.	TGTGCCAGCAGCCTGACGAAGGGGACCCAGTACTTC	CASSLTKGTQYF
TRBV11-1	TRBJ1-1	TRBD1	few	TGTGCCAGCAGCCCGGTTCGCGGGACAGGGGTCCGAGGCACTGAAGCTTTCTTT	CASSPVRGTGVRGTEAFF
TRBV7-9	TRBJ2-5	TRBD2	.	TGTGCCAGCAGCTTCGACCGAACTAGCGGCCCGGAGACCCAGTACTTC	CASSFDRTSGPETQYF
TRBV20-1	TRBJ2-7	.	.	TGCAGTGCTAGAGTAACGGAACCCTACGAGCAGTACTTC	CSARVTEPYEQYF
TRBV20-1	TRBJ2-5	.	few	TGCAGTGCTAGAGGGGACCTGAAAGAGACCCAGTACTTC	CSARGDLKETQYF
TRBV28	TRBJ1-1	.	.	TGTGCCACCACCTTACACACTGAAGCTTTCTTT	CATTLHTEAFF
TRBV4-2	TRBJ1-4	.	few	TGTGCCAGCAGCCAAGTTTCGGCAGGCGAAAAACTGTTTTTT	CASSQVSAGEKLFF
TRBV10-3	TRBJ2-5	TRBD2	.	TGTGCCTGCGGACTAGCGGGAGGGGAGGAGACCCAGTACTTC	CACGLAGGEETQYF
TRBV28	TRBJ2-7	TRBD1	.	TGTGCCAGCAGTGCCCCCGGACAGGGAATCCCTACTCTCGAGCAGTACTTC	CASSAPGQGIPTLEQYF
TRBV6-2/TRBV6-3	TRBJ2-4	.	.	TGTGCCAGCAGTCCACGATACATTCAGTACTTC	CASSPRYIQYF
TRBV12-3/TRBV12-4	TRBJ2-7	TRBD2	.	TGTGCCAGCAGTGACACTAGCGGGACCCGCTACGAGCAGTACTTC	CASSDTSGTRYEQYF
TRBV20-1	TRBJ1-2	.	.	TGCAGTGCTATCGGGGGGACCTATGGCTACACCTTC	CSAIGGTYGYTF
TRBV15	TRBJ2-3	.	few	TGTGCCACCACGGGTAGCGGTGAGCGTACAGATACGCAGTATTTT	CATTGSGERTDTQYF
TRBV5-1	TRBJ1-6	.	.	TGCGCCAGCAGCTCGGGATGGGCCAATTCACCCCTCCACTTT	CASSSGWANSPLHF
TRBV24-1	TRBJ2-5	.	.	TGTGCCACCAGTGACTTCCCCGGGACCGAAGAGACCCAGTACTTC	CATSDFPGTEETQYF
TRBV7-2	TRBJ2-1	TRBD2	few	TGTGCCAGCAGCTTAGAACTAGCGGGGAACAATGAGCAGTTCTTC	CASSLELAGNNEQFF
TRBV7-2	TRBJ2-5	TRBD2	many	TGTGCCAGCAGCTTATTCTCCACTAGCGGGGGCAGAGAGACCCAGTACTTC	CASSLFSTSGGRETQYF
TRBV12-3/TRBV12-4	TRBJ1-1	.	few	TGTGCCAGCAGTCGGGGGCCTGGGGGCTCTGAAGCTTTCTTT	CASSRGPGGSEAFF
TRBV29-1	TRBJ2-1	TRBD1	few	TGCAGCGTTGAAAGTTGGACAGGGCTGGTGGGTGAGCAGTTCTTC	CSVESWTGLVGEQFF
TRBV5-1	TRBJ1-2	TRBD1	.	TGCGCCAGCAGCTTGGGCACAGGGGAGTACTATGGCTACACCTTC	CASSLGTGEYYGYTF
TRBV20-1	TRBJ2-1	.	few	TGCAGTGCTAGTAAGGCAGCGTCCTACAATGAGCAGTTCTTC	CSASKAASYNEQFF